The 8 T cell receptor beta chains presented below share a single source sample, sequenced in a study of vaccination effects on CD4 cells after COVID-19. Under the ViraFEST assay, PBMC were stimulated with viral peptide pools so that antigen-specific CD4+ T cells expanded. Sequencing was performed afterwards. On approximately day 9 of culture, CD4+ T cells were separated out. Each vaccine recipient was nucleocapsid antibody negative and had no prior SARS-CoV-2 infection. For these receptors, no antigen is known. Profiling relied on immunoSEQ multiplex PCR, and the TCRdb table lists in-frame clones only, not all of them. The data hold approximately 30,000 clones, with around 73% observed a single time. Sequencing was performed on CD4+ T cells from PBMCs cultured with HCoV-OC43 spike peptides, taken before COVID-19 vaccination. The sample's subset: HCoV-OC43 spike overlapping peptide pool stimulation. These receptors were obtained from a human donor who received a COVID-19 vaccine.

V usage is TRBV28 and J usage is TRBJ1-5; 8 nucleotides align to TRBD1. This CDR3 region has 14 residues. V lost 8 bases, J lost 7 bases, and 10 bases stayed unmatched. Germline V lookup: CDR1 MDHEN, CDR2 SYDVKM. CDR3 nucleotides: TGTGCCAGCGGGGCGACAGGGGTAAGGCAGCCCCAGCATTTT. It specifies CASGATGVRQPQHF. The full variable domain, its missing parts supplied by reference TRBV28 and TRBJ1-5, is DVKVTQSSRYLVKRTGEKVFLECVQDMDHENMFWYRQDPGLGLRLIYFSYDVKMKEKGDIPEGYSVSREKKERFSLILESASTNQTSMYLCASGATGVRQPQHFGDGTRLSIL.

This clone was counted only a few times. V gene TRBV29-1 combines with J gene TRBJ1-1; D gene unclear. V was pared by 4 bases and J by 3 bases, with 12 bases between. The germline gives CDR1 SQVTM, CDR2 ANQGSEA. The CDR3 is 13 residues long. This CDR3 is CSVVAIVDTEAFF. In DNA form, the CDR3 reads TGCAGCGTTGTCGCAATAGTGGACACTGAAGCTTTCTTT.

V usage is TRBV11-2 and J usage is TRBJ2-3; D is unclear. The V and J ends lost 3 bases and 1 base respectively, with 8 bases between them. The CDR3 spans 14 residues. Germline assignment: CDR1 SGHAT and CDR2 FQNNGV. The CDR3, as DNA: TGTGCCAGCAGCTTGGAGCCCCGCACAGATACGCAGTATTTT. This codes for CASSLEPRTDTQYF.

This clone showed up just a few times. This chain uses TRBV5-1 with TRBJ1-2; D unclear. This CDR3 region has 14 residues. V shed 3 bases and J shed 6 bases, with 15 bases lying between them. From germline, CDR1 is SGHRS and CDR2 YFSETQ. This CDR3 is CASSSLTQPHGYTF. In DNA, the CDR3 is TGCGCCAGCAGCTCCTTGACACAACCCCATGGCTACACCTTC. The full variable domain, its missing parts supplied by reference TRBV5-1 and TRBJ1-2, is KAGVTQTPRYLIKTRGQQVTLSCSPISGHRSVSWYQQTPGQGLQFLFEYFSETQRNKGNFPGRFSGRQFSNSRSEMNVSTLELGDSALYLCASSSLTQPHGYTFGSGTRLTVV.

The chain joins TRBV5-1 to TRBJ1-5, with D perhaps TRBD1 (5 bases). Germline V gene data show CDR1 as SGHRS and CDR2 as YFSETQ. The CDR3 consists of 13 residues. V lost 0 bases, J lost 10 bases, and 11 bases lay in between. CDR3 coding DNA: TGCGCCAGCAGCTTGGAGGGGCGGGTTCCCCAGCATTTT. It encodes CASSLEGRVPQHF.

The CDR3 DNA is TGTGCCAGCAGCCAGGCAGGCTTGAGGCAGCCCCAGCATTTT. The encoded protein is CASSQAGLRQPQHF. The rearrangement uses TRBV3-1 (or the pseudogene TRBV3-2) and TRBJ1-5; D not certain. The CDR3 covers 14 residues. Trimming cost V 3 bases and J 7 bases, with 13 bases left between them. Per germline, CDR1 LGHDT and CDR2 YNNKEL (reference sequence).

CDR3 amino acids: CASSARRGTQPQHF. The CDR3 DNA sequence: TGTGCCAGCAGTGCCCGGAGAGGGACTCAGCCCCAGCATTTT. The chain couples TRBV6-4 to TRBJ1-5; tentative D call: TRBD1 (5 bases). Germline CDR1 is MRHNA and CDR2 is SNTAGT. V lost 4 bases, J lost 6 bases, and 13 bases lay in between. This CDR3 is built from 14 residues.

The chain carries TRBV16 and TRBJ2-3, with no clear D. This CDR3 contains 14 residues. The germline gives CDR1 KGHSY, CDR2 FQNENV. Trimming pared 1 base from V and 2 bases from J, leaving 7 bases between. In nucleotides, the CDR3 is TGTGCCAGCAGCCAATTTGGCTTCACAGATACGCAGTATTTT. Translation gives CASSQFGFTDTQYF.